These T cell receptor beta chains were read from a single sample in a study of PD-L1 blockade in urothelial cancer. Here immunoSEQ multiplex PCR was the method, and the copy in TCRdb shows in-frame clones only, minus some. Of around 120,000 clones in the sample, approximately 85% were seen once. The specimen was PBMCs, collected around atezolizumab (anti-PD-L1) treatment. These receptors were obtained from a man in his fifties with urothelial cancer. The CDR3 runs from the conserved cysteine through the conserved F or W. The order of the fields is clone size, V gene, D gene, J gene, CDR3 DNA, CDR3 protein. The D gene is left open where the match is weak. Not every row has a clone size; where given, it reads once, few, many or a size class.

size: -; V: TRBV6-5; D: TRBD1; J: TRBJ1-1; DNA: TGTGCCAGCAGTTACTCGAGGGGGCTGGAGGATTTCTTT; CDR3: CASSYSRGLEDFF
size: -; V: TRBV4-2; D: -; J: TRBJ1-2; DNA: TGTGCCAGCAGCCAAGGGGCAGTATATGGCTACACCTTC; CDR3: CASSQGAVYGYTF
size: -; V: TRBV19; D: TRBD1; J: TRBJ1-6; DNA: TGTGCCAGTAGCACCTCAACAGGGGTCAATTCACCCCTCCACTTT; CDR3: CASSTSTGVNSPLHF
size: -; V: TRBV7-8; D: -; J: TRBJ1-4; DNA: TGTGCCAGCAGCTGGGCAGGGAGGGGGTCTAATGAAAAACTGTTTTTT; CDR3: CASSWAGRGSNEKLFF
size: -; V: TRBV10-1; D: TRBD1; J: TRBJ1-5; DNA: TGCGCCAGCAGTGAGTCGCCGACAGGGGTGAATCAGCCCCAGCATTTT; CDR3: CASSESPTGVNQPQHF
size: -; V: TRBV6-5; D: TRBD1; J: TRBJ2-4; DNA: TGTGCCAGCACTGACAGGGGAAACATTCAGTACTTC; CDR3: CASTDRGNIQYF
size: -; V: TRBV7-8; D: TRBD2; J: TRBJ2-5; DNA: TGTGCCAGCAGCCCGACTAGCGGGACAGAGACCCAGTACTTC; CDR3: CASSPTSGTETQYF
size: once; V: TRBV9; D: TRBD2; J: TRBJ2-7; DNA: TGTGCCAGCAGCGTCCTCGGGACTAGGGATAGTGAGCAGTACTTC; CDR3: CASSVLGTRDSEQYF
size: -; V: TRBV7-2; D: TRBD2; J: TRBJ2-7; DNA: TGTGCCAGCAGCGCAGGTAGAGCGGGAGGTCGGCAGTACTTC; CDR3: CASSAGRAGGRQYF
size: -; V: TRBV18; D: -; J: TRBJ1-1; DNA: TGTGCCAGCTCACCACATCGGGGAGCTGGGGAAGCTTTCTTT; CDR3: CASSPHRGAGEAFF
size: -; V: TRBV5-4; D: TRBD2; J: TRBJ2-7; DNA: TGTGCCAGCAGCCTCAGCGGGAGTATGACCTACGAGCAGTACTTC; CDR3: CASSLSGSMTYEQYF
size: -; V: TRBV5-1; D: -; J: TRBJ1-1; DNA: TGCGCCAGCAGCTTGGCGTCACAGAACACTGAAGCTTTCTTT; CDR3: CASSLASQNTEAFF
size: -; V: TRBV27; D: TRBD2; J: TRBJ2-1; DNA: TGTGCCAGCAGTCCGAGACCCGGACTAGCGGGAGGAGGAGGCAATGAGCAGTTCTTC; CDR3: CASSPRPGLAGGGGNEQFF
size: -; V: TRBV7-2; D: -; J: TRBJ2-1; DNA: TGTGCCAGCAGCTTAGCCCGAAACAGGGCTAATGAGCAGTTCTTC; CDR3: CASSLARNRANEQFF
size: few; V: TRBV6-1; D: TRBD1; J: TRBJ1-3; DNA: TGTGCCAGCAGTGCGGCGGACAGGGGTGACACCATATATTTT; CDR3: CASSAADRGDTIYF
size: -; V: TRBV5-4; D: TRBD1; J: TRBJ1-2; DNA: TGTGCCAGCAGCCCCCCCCCGGGACAGGGGACCCCTGGCTACACCTTC; CDR3: CASSPPPGQGTPGYTF
size: -; V: TRBV10-3; D: TRBD1; J: TRBJ2-5; DNA: TGTGCCATCAGTGAGTCTAGGACAGGCCCCCAAGAGACCCAGTACTTC; CDR3: CAISESRTGPQETQYF
size: -; V: TRBV7-9; D: -; J: TRBJ1-2; DNA: TGTGCCAGCAGTCCAGGCGGGAGCGGGAACTATGGCTACACCTTC; CDR3: CASSPGGSGNYGYTF
size: -; V: TRBV28; D: -; J: TRBJ1-3; DNA: TGTGCCAGCAGTTCCAGACCCAGGAACACCATATATTTT; CDR3: CASSSRPRNTIYF
size: -; V: TRBV5-4; D: -; J: TRBJ1-1; DNA: TGTGCCAGCAGCTTGGCCGGGATGAACACTGAAGCTTTCTTT; CDR3: CASSLAGMNTEAFF
size: -; V: TRBV28; D: TRBD1; J: TRBJ2-5; DNA: TGTGCCAGCAGTAGGGACAGGGGGCCAGAGACCCAGTACTTC; CDR3: CASSRDRGPETQYF